These 25 T cell receptor beta chains were sequenced from one sample in a study of CXCR3-negative and CXCR3-positive naive CD8 T cells. General study results and limits: TRB CDR3s were more hydrophobic in CXCR3-positive than in CXCR3-negative naive cells.

These receptors lack a known antigen. It was by 5' RACE with UMI labels that the TRB cDNA libraries were prepared. After re-calling the 5' RACE reads, TCRdb lists one entry per CDR3 protein, DNA absent. The sample holds about 89,000 distinct CDR3 sequences. The sample taken for sequencing was naive CXCR3+ CD8+ T cells from blood. The subset was: CD45RO-CCR7+CD27+CD95- naive CD8+ T cells expressing CXCR3 (TNR3+). The receptors were gathered from a human donor in good health. Some clones in this sample may be carry-over from other donors' samples.

The rearrangement uses TRBV6-6 and TRBJ2-7; TCRdb returns TRBD2, unconfirmable since there is no DNA. Germline-derived CDR1 and CDR2 are MNHNY and SVGAGI (reference sequence). This CDR3 comprises 17 residues. The CDR3: CASTFGGASGTNYEQYF.

The rearrangement uses TRBV6-6 and TRBJ2-7; there is no DNA to check the TCRdb D call of TRBD2. The CDR3 consists of 17 residues. Germline CDR1 reads MNHNY; CDR2 reads SVGAGI (reference sequence). CDR3: CASSYSMRASGAYEQYF.

Here the CDR3 reads CAWSQGTGNTEAFF. The genes are TRBV30 and TRBJ1-1; the TCRdb call, TRBD1, lacks DNA for checking. The CDR3 totals 14 residues. CDR1 is GTSNPN and CDR2 is SVGIG in the germline V gene (reference sequence).

This chain links TRBV7-9 with TRBJ1-4; TCRdb's D gene call, TRBD1, goes unchecked for lack of DNA. CDR1 is SEHNR, CDR2 FQNEAQ, per germline (reference sequence). The CDR3 contains 17 residues. The CDR3 sequence: CASSLPGQGRLNEKLFF.

J is TRBJ2-3 and V is TRBV7-8. The CDR3 loop spans 13 amino acids. Germline V gene lookup returns CDR1 SGHVS and CDR2 FQNEAQ. CDR3 sequence reads: CASSLVNGDTQYF.

The chain joins TRBV27 to TRBJ2-4. CDR3 length: 14 residues. Germline CDR1 and CDR2: MNHEY and SMNVEV (reference sequence). The chain's CDR3 is CASSLLSEKNIQYF.

V gene TRBV20-1 combines with J gene TRBJ1-2; the D call of TRBD1 rests on TCRdb alone, since no DNA is present to check it. CDR1 and CDR2 from the germline V gene are DFQATT and SNEGSKA (reference sequence). The CDR3 totals 15 residues. The CDR3 sequence: CSAREEDRELYGYTF.

The V and J genes are TRBV29-1 and TRBJ2-3; TCRdb names TRBD1, which stays unverified in the absence of DNA. CDR1 and CDR2 from the germline V gene are SQVTM and ANQGSEA. This CDR3 contains 15 residues. The CDR3 here is CSVEGQGWTTDTQYF.

The chain combines TRBV29-1 with TRBJ2-7; no DNA is available, so the TRBD1 call from TCRdb remains unchecked. The CDR3 is 12 residues long. CDR1 SQVTM and CDR2 ANQGSEA come from the germline V gene. CDR3 in amino acids: CSVTTGYHEQYF.

This chain connects TRBV5-1 to TRBJ2-2; TCRdb outputs TRBD1, but without DNA this stays unchecked. Germline values: CDR1 SGHRS, CDR2 YFSETQ. The CDR3 runs to 14 residues. The CDR3 reads CASSGHRELGELFF.

This chain links TRBV5-1 with TRBJ2-3; TCRdb's assignment of TRBD2 cannot be checked, as there is no DNA. CDR1 is SGHRS and CDR2 is YFSETQ in the germline V gene. There are 17 residues in the CDR3. This CDR3 is CASSLTGLARSTDTQYF.

The genes are TRBV25-1 and TRBJ2-5; there is no DNA to check the TCRdb D call of TRBD2. This CDR3 spans 14 amino acids. From germline, CDR1 is MGHDK and CDR2 SYGVNS. CDR3 region: CANPRTEREETQYF.

This sequence joins TRBV28 and TRBJ2-5; TCRdb indicates TRBD2, and absent DNA this call remains unverified. CDR1 and CDR2 (germline): MDHEN, SYDVKM. CDR3 length: 14 amino acids. CDR3 region: CASSPLGLQETQYF.

The chain is built from TRBV25-1 and TRBJ2-1; the TCRdb D gene call, TRBD2, has no DNA to confirm it. The germline gives CDR1 MGHDK, CDR2 SYGVNS. CDR3 length: 16 residues. The CDR3 loop reads CASSEFGLAYNNEQFF.

The chain has TRBV29-1 and TRBJ2-7. The CDR3 sequence is 11 residues long. The germline CDR1 and CDR2 sequences are SQVTM and ANQGSEA. CDR3: CSVADSTEQYF.

This chain links TRBV6-5 with TRBJ2-1; checking the TCRdb D call of TRBD1 is not possible without DNA. CDR3 size: 16 residues. Per germline, CDR1 MNHEY and CDR2 SVGAGI. Here the CDR3 reads CASSRSWGEWGGEQFF.

V gene TRBV11-2 combines with J gene TRBJ2-1; the D call of TRBD1 rests on TCRdb alone, since no DNA is present to check it. The CDR3 spans 16 residues. Germline lookup yields CDR1 SGHAT and CDR2 FQNNGV. CDR3 sequence reads: CASSLGGGGPRDEQFF.

The chain combines TRBV28 with TRBJ2-7; as DNA is missing, the TRBD1 call by TCRdb cannot be tested. Germline values: CDR1 MDHEN, CDR2 SYDVKM. The CDR3 has 13 amino acids. This chain's CDR3 is CASSNRGAYEQYF.

This chain joins TRBV29-1 and TRBJ1-2; the TCRdb D gene call, TRBD1, has no DNA to confirm it. Looked up from germline, CDR1 is SQVTM and CDR2 is ANQGSEA. The CDR3 is 16 amino acids. The CDR3 spells CSVDINVRGRGYGYTF.

The gene calls are TRBV7-6 and TRBJ2-5; TCRdb's D gene call, TRBD2, goes unchecked for lack of DNA. Germline values: CDR1 SGHVS, CDR2 FNYEAQ. This CDR3 contains 15 residues. The CDR3 here is CASSSRLAGQETQYF.

The rearrangement joins TRBV29-1 to TRBJ1-2. The CDR3 covers 15 residues. CDR1 SQVTM and CDR2 ANQGSEA come from the germline V gene. The CDR3 is CSVEDERGNNYGYAF.

CDR3 amino acids: CASSHKTRSGTEAFF. This chain joins TRBV21-1 and TRBJ1-1; the TRBD1 assignment by TCRdb is unverifiable without DNA. TRBV21-1 is a listed pseudogene. The CDR3 is made up of 15 amino acids.

The CDR3 sequence: CASSPQTGSSYEQYF. The chain employs TRBV19 and TRBJ2-7; TCRdb indicates TRBD2, and absent DNA this call remains unverified. The CDR3 consists of 15 residues. Germline V gene lookup returns CDR1 LNHDA and CDR2 SQIVND (reference sequence).

The chain is built from TRBV9 and TRBJ2-1; TCRdb's D call of TRBD1 is untestable without DNA. Germline CDR1 reads SGDLS; CDR2 reads YYNGEE. This CDR3 region has 17 residues. The CDR3 is CASSVRTGTGNNDEQFF.

V is TRBV4-1 and J is TRBJ1-1; TCRdb returns TRBD1, unconfirmable since there is no DNA. Per germline, CDR1 MGHRA and CDR2 YSYEKL. This CDR3 comprises 14 residues. The CDR3 is CASGPTGVNTEAFF.